This T cell receptor beta chain was sequenced in a study of blood T cell repertoires in COVID-19 (dated by TCRdb to between 2020 and 2021). In terms of the full investigation: The collaborator samples originated in the United States, Italy and Spain and spanned the acute and convalescent phases of COVID-19. The prospective study material was composed of cDNA or gDNA derived from T cells, B-cell-depleted T cells, or PBMCs. Subjects who had been exposed to COVID-19, were actively infected with it, or had recovered from it provided the deeply sampled blood TCRbeta repertoires that made up the dataset. The repertoires were made available in a free public database intended to serve as a resource for research on the immune response to SARS-CoV-2. The samples were drawn from two sources: the first 160 participants of the ongoing ImmuneRACE study, and over 1,000 subjects contributed by 6 global collaborators. A de-identified subject ID, COVID-19 status, age in years and sex were almost always included in the sample metadata. Where available, HLA class I and class II types were obtained from metadata supplied by the sample provider rather than from assay-based typing. Overall results and qualifications from the work: The quantity of clinical and demographic metadata differed by source and by participant and was supplied without curation.

Collaborating institutions collected whole blood in K2EDTA tubes following their own protocols. Collaborator samples were shipped for TCRbeta analysis as frozen whole blood, isolated PBMCs, or DNA extracted from either sample type. The immunoSEQ Assay, a bias-controlled multiplex PCR, was used to amplify TCRbeta CDR3 regions from genomic DNA. Concerning the study's data processing: The number of nucleated cells in each sample was estimated by amplification of reference gene primers within the assay. Sequence reads were collapsed and filtered to measure the absolute abundance of every unique TCRbeta CDR3 rearrangement. Productive Simpson clonality was computed per sample as the square root of Simpson's diversity index over productive rearrangements. TCRdb carries this immuneACCESS record with in-frame sequences only. Its versions omit some clonotypes, under half of them owing to an unresolved V gene in the studies checked, with the rest unexplained. V and J calls and clone size follow that table, whereas D and trimming were derived from the DNA. Recorded for this sample are fewer than 200,000 clones; about 86% of them occurred a single time. The top ten constitute over 7% of the sample.

V and J are truncated by 5 bases and 7 bases respectively, leaving an intervening sequence of 20 bases. For CDR1 and CDR2, the germline V gene lists MDHEN and SYDVKM. The CDR3 covers 16 residues, taking in both the cysteine and the phenylalanine. The sequence is cut down to CDR3 DNA, 48 bases in frame from base 1. This clone was found a few times. Its antigen specificity is not known. The input lacks base qualities; no much larger clone sits a single base away. The chain joins TRBV28 to TRBJ2-2, with no reliable assignment of the D segment. What was sequenced was peripheral blood. The sequence was obtained from a middle-aged man with active or convalescent COVID-19. CDR3 reads: CASSPTQPDFLGELFF. The sequence in DNA is TGTGCCAGCAGTCCAACCCAGCCCGACTTCCTCGGGGAGCTGTTTTTT.